A single sample is the source of the 31 T cell receptor beta chains below, sequenced in a study of radiotherapy plus CTLA-4 blockade in lung cancer (dated by TCRdb to 2017 to 2018). Libraries came from the immunoSEQ multiplex PCR assay. TCRdb re-hosts the immuneACCESS table, in-frame sequences only. Its copies lack some clones; in the studies checked, an unresolved V gene accounts for under half of them, and the cause for the rest is not known. This sample has over 45,000 clones in its table, and roughly 80% of those were observed once. The ten largest clones add up to 16% of the sample. The sample was peripheral blood, taken from a patient treated with radiotherapy plus ipilimumab. The origin of the receptors is a human donor with non-small cell lung cancer who had a complete response to radiotherapy plus ipilimumab.

This chain joins TRBV5-8 and TRBJ1-5, with TRBD1 matching over 8 bases. The CDR3 has 14 residues. V shed 4 bases and J 4 bases; nucleotides not matched to a gene: 4. Germline V CDR1 and CDR2: SGHTS, YDEGEE. The CDR3 sequence is CASSPRTGNQPQHF. The CDR3 DNA is TGTGCCAGCAGCCCAAGGACAGGGAATCAGCCCCAGCATTTT.

The chain is built from TRBV4-3 and TRBJ1-5; 8 bases line up with TRBD1. The CDR3 consists of 15 residues. J gave up 5 bases and V 0 bases, and 3 bases lay outside the gene matches. The germline V gene encodes CDR1 LGHNA and CDR2 YSLEER. The CDR3 sequence is CASSQDSQGDQPQHF. The CDR3 nucleotides read TGCGCCAGCAGCCAAGATTCACAGGGGGATCAGCCCCAGCATTTT.

This clone was seen just once. The rearrangement links TRBV19 to TRBJ2-2; TRBD1 aligns across 12 bases. Germline V gene lookup returns CDR1 LNHDA and CDR2 SQIVND (reference sequence). The CDR3 has 15 residues. V dropped 7 bases and J dropped 6; count of bases not matched to a gene: 6. CDR3 coding DNA: TGTGCCAGTAAACCGGGACAGGGGGCTCCCGGGGAGCTGTTTTTT. Protein sequence: CASKPGQGAPGELFF.

The V call is TRBV7-9, the J call TRBJ1-4; 11 bases map to TRBD1. Trimming cost V 5 bases and J 7 bases; bases outside gene matches: 9. Germline values: CDR1 SEHNR, CDR2 FQNEAQ (reference sequence). The CDR3 consists of 16 residues. The CDR3 reads CASSLTGTGGLEKLFF. CDR3 DNA: TGTGCCAGCAGCCTCACCGGGACAGGGGGGCTTGAAAAACTGTTTTTT.

This clone turned up a few times. The chain combines TRBV5-6 with TRBJ2-3; D call uncertain. The ends were cut back, 1 base at V and 0 bases at J, with 18 bases in the middle. The CDR3 runs to 18 residues. The germline gives CDR1 SGHDT, CDR2 YYEEEE. In nucleotides, the CDR3 is TGTGCCAGCAGCTTGTGGCGTGTGCGGTATCCTAGCACAGATACGCAGTATTTT. This sequence encodes CASSLWRVRYPSTDTQYF.

The chain couples TRBV5-4 to TRBJ2-5; a weak D match, TRBD1 (5 bases). The germline V gene has CDR1 SGHNT and CDR2 YYREEE (reference sequence). CDR3 length: 15 residues. Between the trimmed V and J ends, which lost 0 bases and 3 bases, there was a span of 12 bases. CDR3 sequence (DNA): TGTGCCAGCAGCTTGGAGGGGCGGCCCGAAGAGACCCAGTACTTC. It is translated as CASSLEGRPEETQYF.

The chain is built from TRBV9 and TRBJ2-3; the match to TRBD1 covers 9 bases. The CDR3 totals 15 residues. In germline, CDR1 is SGDLS, CDR2 YYNGEE. V gave up 7 bases and J gave up 8 bases; unmatched junction bases: 14. This CDR3 is CASHIRDRDRGTQYF. DNA for the CDR3: TGTGCCAGCCATATACGGGACAGGGATCGAGGTACGCAGTATTTT. Full variable domain (outside the CDR3, taken from reference TRBV9 and TRBJ2-3): DSGVTQTPKHLITATGQRVTLRCSPRSGDLSVYWYQQSLDQGLQFLIQYYNGEERAKGNILERFSAQQFPDLHSELNLSSLELGDSALYFCASHIRDRDRGTQYFGPGTRLTVL.

The V call is TRBV7-8, the J call TRBJ1-6; D remains unclear. V gave up 5 bases and J gave up 12 bases, with 14 bases separating them. The CDR3 runs to 13 residues. Looked up from germline, CDR1 is SGHVS and CDR2 is FQNEAQ. CDR3 coding DNA: TGTGCCAGCAGCACCGGGATCAAAGGACCCCTCCACTTT. The encoded protein is CASSTGIKGPLHF.

This sequence joins TRBV5-1 and TRBJ2-3, with 9 bases aligning to TRBD2. V dropped 5 bases and J dropped 3; count of bases not matched to a gene: 4. The CDR3 is 14 residues long. CDR1 and CDR2 from the germline V gene are SGHRS and YFSETQ. The CDR3 here is CASSIAGVTDTQYF. The CDR3 nucleotides read TGCGCCAGCAGTATAGCGGGAGTGACAGATACGCAGTATTTT.

The chain uses TRBV9 and TRBJ1-2, with no clear D. The CDR3 is 12 residues long. The V gene lost 4 bases and the J gene lost 8 bases, with 12 bases spanning the gap. Germline CDR1 and CDR2: SGDLS and YYNGEE. The CDR3 region is CASSSTAEGYTF. DNA for the CDR3: TGTGCCAGCAGCTCGACCGCGGAAGGCTACACCTTC. The whole variable domain, filled in from reference TRBV9 and TRBJ1-2, reads DSGVTQTPKHLITATGQRVTLRCSPRSGDLSVYWYQQSLDQGLQFLIQYYNGEERAKGNILERFSAQQFPDLHSELNLSSLELGDSALYFCASSSTAEGYTFGSGTRLTVV.

The CDR3 region is CASSTRQEAGGYTF. The CDR3 DNA reads as TGTGCCAGCTCAACCAGACAGGAGGCCGGTGGCTACACCTTC. J is TRBJ1-2 and V is TRBV18; the D gene is possibly TRBD1 (6 bases). The CDR3 runs 14 residues. Trimming cost V 5 bases and J 7 bases, with 17 bases left between them. Germline assignment: CDR1 KGHSH and CDR2 LQKENI.

Concerning this clone: The junction departs from the called germline gene at one end, perhaps through a read error. The chain is built from TRBV5-1 and TRBJ2-1, with D possibly being TRBD2 (7 bases). The CDR3 sequence is 17 residues long. Germline assignment: CDR1 SGHRS and CDR2 YFSETQ. The CDR3 coding sequence is TGCACCAGCAGATCCACTAGCGCGGGGGCCCAGTACAATGAGCAGTTCTTC. Its translation is CTSRSTSAGAQYNEQFF. The full variable domain, its missing parts supplied by reference TRBV5-1 and TRBJ2-1, is KAGVTQTPRYLIKTRGQQVTLSCSPISGHRSVSWYQQTPGQGLQFLFEYFSETQRNKGNFPGRFSGRQFSNSRSEMNVSTLELGDSALYLCTSRSTSAGAQYNEQFFGPGTRLTVL.

The genes are TRBV5-1 and TRBJ1-1; D not resolved. CDR1 and CDR2 (germline): SGHRS, YFSETQ. The CDR3 has 17 amino acids. The V end was cut by 2 bases, the J end by 4 bases, with 21 bases between. The CDR3 DNA reads TGCGCCAGCAGCTTAAGTACCGGTCGCGGGTTATCCACTGAAGCTTTCTTT. Its protein is CASSLSTGRGLSTEAFF.

The J gene is TRBJ1-5, the V gene TRBV4-3, with 9 positions matching TRBD1. The J segment lost 5 bases and the V segment lost 0 bases, leaving 2 bases of the junction unmatched. Germline loops: CDR1 LGHNA, CDR2 YSLEER. The CDR3 contains 15 residues. The CDR3 bases are TGCGCCAGCAGCCAAGATACAGGGGGCGATCAGCCCCAGCATTTT. Amino acids: CASSQDTGGDQPQHF.

The genes are TRBV7-2 and TRBJ2-5, with 7 bases that match TRBD2. CDR1 and CDR2 (germline): SGHTA, FQGNSA. V gave up 4 bases and J gave up 2 bases; unmatched junction bases: 13. This CDR3 is built from 17 residues. The CDR3 nucleotides are TGTGCCAGCAGCTCCCGGGGGGAGGGGTATGGTCAAGAGACCCAGTACTTC. It translates to CASSSRGEGYGQETQYF.

J is TRBJ1-1 and V is TRBV6-6, with D maybe TRBD1 (6 bases). V was pared by 5 bases and J by 3 bases, with 10 bases between. Germline CDR1 reads MNHNY; CDR2 reads SVGAGI (reference sequence). This CDR3 spans 13 amino acids. CDR3 bases: TGTGCCAGCAGTCAGGGGCGAGACACTGAAGCTTTCTTT. Translating gives CASSQGRDTEAFF.

This chain links TRBV5-1 with TRBJ2-2; possibly TRBD1 for D (6 bases). Germline V gene lookup returns CDR1 SGHRS and CDR2 YFSETQ. This CDR3 region has 14 residues. Trimming removed 4 bases at V and 0 bases at J, with 7 bases between. CDR3 amino acids: CASSRTANTGELFF. In DNA, the CDR3 is TGCGCCAGCAGCAGGACAGCGAACACCGGGGAGCTGTTTTTT.

The chain combines TRBV4-1 with TRBJ1-6; a possible D gene is TRBD1 (5 bases). V lost 5 bases to trimming and J lost 8 bases, with 7 bases between them. The CDR3 sequence is 12 residues long. CDR1 MGHRA and CDR2 YSYEKL come from the germline V gene. The CDR3 here is CASSTRDSPLHF. DNA for the CDR3: TGCGCCAGCAGCACCAGGGATTCACCCCTCCACTTT.

The rearrangement uses TRBV27 and TRBJ2-3, with TRBD1 matching over 9 bases. V shed 3 bases and J 6 bases; nucleotides not matched to a gene: 7. The CDR3 totals 15 residues. Germline V gives CDR1 MNHEY, CDR2 SMNVEV (reference sequence). The CDR3 DNA is TGTGCCAGCAGTTTTGCGGGACAGGGTATGGATACGCAGTATTTT. This gives the protein CASSFAGQGMDTQYF.

This clone has only one observation. V usage is TRBV30 and J usage is TRBJ2-3; the D is unclear. Germline assignment: CDR1 GTSNPN and CDR2 SVGIG (reference sequence). This CDR3 has 15 residues. V lost 0 bases, J lost 8 bases, and 18 bases lay in between. CDR3 sequence (DNA): TGTGCCTGGAGTGTAGAACCGGGTTTTTCTCGTACGCAGTATTTT. It encodes CAWSVEPGFSRTQYF.

The chain uses TRBV19 and TRBJ1-4, with a weak D call TRBD1 (6 bases). The CDR3 totals 15 residues. The V end lost 5 bases, the J end lost 7 bases, and 17 bases lay between the germline ends. From germline, CDR1 is LNHDA and CDR2 SQIVND (reference sequence). The CDR3 nucleotides read TGTGCCAGTAGTGCCTGGACGACAGGCATTGAAAAACTGTTTTTT. It yields the protein CASSAWTTGIEKLFF.

The V call is TRBV27, the J call TRBJ2-1; 7 bases map to TRBD1. Germline loops: CDR1 MNHEY, CDR2 SMNVEV (reference sequence). The CDR3 length is 14 residues. Trimming removed 6 bases from V and 7 bases from J; junction bases left unmatched: 9. CDR3 bases: TGTGCCAGCAGGGCGAGGGGGCACGCGAATGAGCAGTTCTTC. Its protein product is CASRARGHANEQFF.

This clone appeared a single time. The rearrangement uses TRBV5-1 and TRBJ2-2, with 15 bases lining up with TRBD2. Germline V gene sequence: CDR1 SGHRS, CDR2 YFSETQ. There are 18 residues in the CDR3. V dropped 0 bases and J dropped 4; count of bases not matched to a gene: 4. The CDR3 nucleotides are TGCGCCAGCAGCTTGGCCGGGACTAGCGGGAGGACCACCGGGGAGCTGTTTTTT. Translated: CASSLAGTSGRTTGELFF.

The J gene is TRBJ2-5, the V gene TRBV19; tentative D call: TRBD1 (7 bases). This CDR3 spans 16 amino acids. With 5 bases removed from V and 2 bases from J, the gap between germline ends came to 18 bases. Per the germline V gene, CDR1 is LNHDA and CDR2 is SQIVND (reference sequence). CDR3 sequence: CASSPQQGGGQETQYF. CDR3 sequence (DNA): TGTGCCAGTAGTCCCCAGCAGGGGGGTGGGCAAGAGACCCAGTACTTC.

The V and J genes are TRBV2 and TRBJ2-3; 7 bases map to TRBD2. This CDR3 contains 14 residues. Per germline, CDR1 SNHLY and CDR2 FYNNEI. With 0 bases clipped from V and 5 bases from J, the junction kept 2 bases outside the gene matches. CDR3 protein: CASSEASSGDTQYF. The CDR3 bases are TGTGCCAGCAGTGAAGCCTCTAGCGGAGATACGCAGTATTTT.

The rearrangement links TRBV11-2 to TRBJ1-4; a possible D gene is TRBD1 (5 bases). Germline V gene lookup returns CDR1 SGHAT and CDR2 FQNNGV. Trimming removed 3 bases at V and 7 bases at J, with 12 bases between. CDR3 length: 14 amino acids. In nucleotides, the CDR3 is TGTGCCAGCAGCTTCTCGCTCGGGGGTGAAAAACTGTTTTTT. Its protein is CASSFSLGGEKLFF.

The chain uses TRBV7-2 and TRBJ2-7, with 7 bases identical to TRBD2. The CDR3 consists of 15 residues. CDR1 is SGHTA and CDR2 is FQGNSA in the germline V gene. J lost 2 bases, V lost 5 bases, and 9 bases had no gene match. In DNA form, the CDR3 reads TGTGCCAGCAGCCCAAGGGAGCGGGGACCCTACGAGCAGTACTTC. Translation: CASSPRERGPYEQYF.

The chain is built from TRBV4-3 and TRBJ1-1; no clear D gene. The CDR3 spans 12 residues. Trimming left V 3 bases short and J 11 bases short, with 13 bases between. Per germline, CDR1 LGHNA and CDR2 YSLEER. DNA of the CDR3: TGCGCCAGCAGCCATGGGGAGGGAACGGCTTTCTTT. It is translated as CASSHGEGTAFF.

The DNA of the CDR3 is TGCAGCGTTTCAGCGGGGGGATCCTACGAGCAGTACTTC. As protein: CSVSAGGSYEQYF. This chain links TRBV29-1 with TRBJ2-7; 9 nucleotides line up with TRBD2. V was clipped by 5 bases and J by 1 base; unmatched bases: 3. Germline loops: CDR1 SQVTM, CDR2 ANQGSEA. The CDR3 extends over 13 amino acids.

The V call is TRBV27, the J call TRBJ2-1, with 7 bases lining up with TRBD2. The CDR3 runs to 14 residues. The V gene's germline CDR1 is MNHEY and CDR2 SMNVEV (reference sequence). Unmatched junction bases numbered 10, after V lost 7 bases and J lost 7 bases. DNA of the CDR3: TGTGCCAGCATTCCTTGGGGGGGGAGGAATGAGCAGTTCTTC. As protein: CASIPWGGRNEQFF.

CDR3 coding DNA: TGTGCCTGGAACCCCGGGGCTAGCGGGAGGATCCACAATGAGCAGTTCTTC. Protein sequence: CAWNPGASGRIHNEQFF. This chain connects TRBV30 to TRBJ2-1; 11 nucleotides agree with TRBD2. Germline V gene data show CDR1 as GTSNPN and CDR2 as SVGIG (reference sequence). V dropped 4 bases and J dropped 5; count of bases not matched to a gene: 13. This CDR3 spans 17 amino acids.